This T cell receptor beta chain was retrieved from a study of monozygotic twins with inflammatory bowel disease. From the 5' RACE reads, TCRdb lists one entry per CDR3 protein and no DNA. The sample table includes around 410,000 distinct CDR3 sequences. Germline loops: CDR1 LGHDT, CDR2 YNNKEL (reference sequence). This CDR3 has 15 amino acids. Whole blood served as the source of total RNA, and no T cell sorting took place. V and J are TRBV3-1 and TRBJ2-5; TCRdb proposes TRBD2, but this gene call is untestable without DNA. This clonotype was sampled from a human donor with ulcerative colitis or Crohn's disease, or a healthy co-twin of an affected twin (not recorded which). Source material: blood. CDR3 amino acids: CASSGGLAGQETQYF.